The T cell receptor beta chain described here comes from a study of blood T cell repertoires in COVID-19. In the study overall: Researchers got acute and convalescent COVID-19 samples from the United States, Italy and Spain. T cells, B-cell-depleted T cells, or PBMCs provided the cDNA or gDNA that served as material.

Study processing details: Quantification of nucleated cells was approximated via reference gene primer amplification. TCRdb's table, derived via immunoSEQ multiplex PCR, lists solely in-frame clones and lacks some. V and J calls and clone size follow that table, whereas D and trimming were derived from the DNA. The sample shows around 450,000 clones, roughly 91% of them seen only once. The receptor was derived from a young woman with acute or convalescent COVID-19. Material for sequencing was peripheral blood.

The DNA of the CDR3 is TGTGCCAGCTCACCTAACAACCCAAGCGGGAATTCACCCCTCCACTTT. This gives the protein CASSPNNPSGNSPLHF. The V call is TRBV18, the J call TRBJ1-6; D call uncertain. CDR3 length: 16 residues. Looked up from germline, CDR1 is KGHSH and CDR2 is LQKENI. V was clipped by 3 bases and J by 7 bases, with 16 bases between them.